The rows below give T cell receptor beta chains drawn from one sample of a study of blood T cells in healthy people across ages. TCRdb ran MiXCR on the 5' RACE reads and lists one entry per CDR3 protein. Altogether some 1.5 million distinct CDR3 sequences are present, about 45% being singletons, with the ten largest covering about 4%. The sequencing sample was made of blood. The receptors derive from a woman aged 18-29 years in good health. Both conserved end residues are part of each CDR3. Each record gives: J gene, clone size, V gene, D gene, CDR3 DNA, CDR3 protein. D genes are given only for firm matches. For some rows the clone size is stated as once, few or many, or as a class when expanded; others skip it.

j_gene: TRBJ2-5
abundance: .
v_gene: TRBV12-3/TRBV12-4
d_gene: .
CDR3nt: TGTGCCAGCAGTCCTTTCGTTGGTGAGCAGTACTTC
CDR3aa: CASSPFVGEQYF

j_gene: TRBJ2-7
abundance: few
v_gene: TRBV12-3/TRBV12-4
d_gene: TRBD1
CDR3nt: TGTGCCAGCAGTATAGACAGGGGCACTTACAATGAGCAGTACTTC
CDR3aa: CASSIDRGTYNEQYF

j_gene: TRBJ2-7
abundance: .
v_gene: TRBV20-1
d_gene: TRBD1
CDR3nt: TGCAGTGCTAGAGACCAGACAGGGGCCGCCTACAATGAGCAGTACTTC
CDR3aa: CSARDQTGAAYNEQYF

j_gene: TRBJ1-3
abundance: .
v_gene: TRBV7-8
d_gene: .
CDR3nt: TGTGCCAGCAGCTACCGTTCGGGAAACACCATATATTTT
CDR3aa: CASSYRSGNTIYF

j_gene: TRBJ1-2
abundance: few
v_gene: TRBV20-1
d_gene: .
CDR3nt: TGCAGTGCTAGCGAAAGGGTCAGCCTCGTTGGTGGCTACACCTTC
CDR3aa: CSASERVSLVGGYTF

j_gene: TRBJ1-1
abundance: .
v_gene: TRBV19
d_gene: .
CDR3nt: TGTGCCAGTAGTATAGGTAGGGGTGCGAACACTGAAGCTTTCTTT
CDR3aa: CASSIGRGANTEAFF

j_gene: TRBJ2-1
abundance: few
v_gene: TRBV7-8
d_gene: .
CDR3nt: TGTGCCAGCAGGTCGGCGAGGGGGTCCTACAATGAGCAGTTCTTC
CDR3aa: CASRSARGSYNEQFF

j_gene: TRBJ2-1
abundance: .
v_gene: TRBV7-8
d_gene: .
CDR3nt: TGTGCCAGCAGCTTAAGCTCAACAGGGATAGAGCGGGACAATGAGCAGTTCTTC
CDR3aa: CASSLSSTGIERDNEQFF

j_gene: TRBJ2-3
abundance: few
v_gene: TRBV12-3/TRBV12-4
d_gene: TRBD1
CDR3nt: TGTGCCAGCAGTTTGCTCCGGGACAGGGGTGATACGCAGTATTTT
CDR3aa: CASSLLRDRGDTQYF

j_gene: TRBJ2-7
abundance: .
v_gene: TRBV7-2
d_gene: .
CDR3nt: TGTGCTAGCAGCGAACCGGGACTCAATGAGCAGTACTTC
CDR3aa: CASSEPGLNEQYF

j_gene: TRBJ2-7
abundance: .
v_gene: TRBV4-1
d_gene: TRBD2
CDR3nt: TGCGCCAGCAGCCAACTGCGGGAGGCTAAAAACGAGCAGTACTTC
CDR3aa: CASSQLREAKNEQYF

j_gene: TRBJ2-1
abundance: .
v_gene: TRBV12-3/TRBV12-4
d_gene: TRBD2
CDR3nt: TGTGCCAGCAGTTTAGCGGGGCTAGCGGGGGGGTCTGGGAATGAGCAGTTCTTC
CDR3aa: CASSLAGLAGGSGNEQFF

j_gene: TRBJ1-4
abundance: few
v_gene: TRBV7-2
d_gene: TRBD1
CDR3nt: TGTGCCAGCAGCTTAGGGGGACAGGGCGGGGAAAAACTGTTTTTT
CDR3aa: CASSLGGQGGEKLFF

j_gene: TRBJ2-1
abundance: few
v_gene: TRBV4-1
d_gene: .
CDR3nt: TGCGCCAGCAGCCAAGATAGTCGGGGTTTCGATTTACACAATGAGCAGTTCTTC
CDR3aa: CASSQDSRGFDLHNEQFF

j_gene: TRBJ2-1
abundance: .
v_gene: TRBV7-2
d_gene: TRBD2
CDR3nt: TGTGCCAGCAGACCAAGGCTAGCGGGAGGGCCTAAGGACAATGAGCAGTTCTTC
CDR3aa: CASRPRLAGGPKDNEQFF

j_gene: TRBJ2-1
abundance: once
v_gene: TRBV12-3/TRBV12-4
d_gene: .
CDR3nt: TGTACCAGCAGTCTCAGGGTGGGTGAGCAGTTCTTC
CDR3aa: CTSSLRVGEQFF

j_gene: TRBJ2-3
abundance: few
v_gene: TRBV6-4
d_gene: .
CDR3nt: TGTGCCAGCAGTGACAGCGCCGAAGTCACAGATACGCAGTATTTT
CDR3aa: CASSDSAEVTDTQYF

j_gene: TRBJ1-2
abundance: .
v_gene: TRBV4-3
d_gene: .
CDR3nt: TGCGCCAGCAGCGACGACAGGATCCTAAACTATGGCTACACCTTC
CDR3aa: CASSDDRILNYGYTF

j_gene: TRBJ2-5
abundance: .
v_gene: TRBV9
d_gene: TRBD2
CDR3nt: TGTGCCAGCAGCGTAGGGGGACTAAAGGAGACCCAGTACTTC
CDR3aa: CASSVGGLKETQYF

j_gene: TRBJ1-1
abundance: few
v_gene: TRBV3-1
d_gene: .
CDR3nt: TGTGCCAGCAGCCAAGGGGGCCAAAGGGACACTGAAGCTTTCTTT
CDR3aa: CASSQGGQRDTEAFF

j_gene: TRBJ2-1
abundance: few
v_gene: TRBV6-2/TRBV6-3
d_gene: TRBD2
CDR3nt: TGTGCCAGCAGTTACTCAGGGCTAGCGGGAGCTCATGAGCAGTTCTTC
CDR3aa: CASSYSGLAGAHEQFF

j_gene: TRBJ2-7
abundance: few
v_gene: TRBV20-1
d_gene: TRBD1
CDR3nt: TGCAGTGCTATTCTAAGGGACAGGGGATACGAGCAGTACTTC
CDR3aa: CSAILRDRGYEQYF

j_gene: TRBJ2-5
abundance: .
v_gene: TRBV6-2/TRBV6-3
d_gene: .
CDR3nt: TGTGCCAGCAGGAGAAGGGGCTCACAAGAGACCCAGTACTTC
CDR3aa: CASRRRGSQETQYF

j_gene: TRBJ1-2
abundance: .
v_gene: TRBV6-5
d_gene: .
CDR3nt: TGTGCCAGCAGTTACCTGGGGGGAGGCTACACCTTC
CDR3aa: CASSYLGGGYTF

j_gene: TRBJ1-1
abundance: .
v_gene: TRBV29-1
d_gene: TRBD1
CDR3nt: TGCAGCGTACGGGACAGCTGGAACACTGAAGCTTTCTTT
CDR3aa: CSVRDSWNTEAFF

j_gene: TRBJ2-5
abundance: .
v_gene: TRBV21-1
d_gene: .
CDR3nt: TGTGCCAGCAGACAGGGGCGAGGGCAGTACTTC
CDR3aa: CASRQGRGQYF

j_gene: TRBJ2-1
abundance: .
v_gene: TRBV29-1
d_gene: TRBD2
CDR3nt: TGCAGCGCAGCCGGGGCTAGCGGGAGGCCGAGCTCCTACAATGAGCAGTTCTTC
CDR3aa: CSAAGASGRPSSYNEQFF

j_gene: TRBJ1-5
abundance: .
v_gene: TRBV6-5
d_gene: TRBD1
CDR3nt: TGTGCCAGCAGTCAAAGACAGGGTGGAGGCAATCAGCCCCAGCATTTT
CDR3aa: CASSQRQGGGNQPQHF

j_gene: TRBJ2-7
abundance: .
v_gene: TRBV28
d_gene: .
CDR3nt: TGTGCCAGCAGTTTAGTGGACAGATCGAGCTCCTACGAGCAGTACTTC
CDR3aa: CASSLVDRSSSYEQYF